This T cell receptor (beta chain) originates from a study of blood T cells in healthy people across ages. Notes on the study in general: Estimates drawn from one million T cells were deemed to understate diversity. TCR beta diversity per million T cells fell roughly linearly with age. Among long-lived donors, naive CD4+ cells were more numerous and diversity higher than in aged donors.

For the second PCR, which ran for about 7 to 11 cycles, a sample-barcoded 5' primer and a J-beta primer mix were used. TCRdb reprocessed the 5' RACE reads via MiXCR and lists one record per CDR3 protein. Among over a million distinct CDR3 sequences listed, less than 50% were seen once. This CDR3 region has 15 residues. The V segment lost 4 bases and the J segment 2 bases; nucleotides outside the gene matches: 5. Germline V gene lookup returns CDR1 DFQATT and CDR2 SNEGSKA (reference sequence). To note about this clonotype: Its specificity is not known.

V usage is TRBV20-1 and J usage is TRBJ2-7; the match to TRBD2 covers 13 bases. The source of this sequence is a woman aged 55-69 years in good health. The sample was blood. The CDR3 sequence: CSAKSGTSGTYEQYF. In DNA, the CDR3 is TGCAGTGCTAAGAGCGGGACTAGCGGGACCTACGAGCAGTACTTC.